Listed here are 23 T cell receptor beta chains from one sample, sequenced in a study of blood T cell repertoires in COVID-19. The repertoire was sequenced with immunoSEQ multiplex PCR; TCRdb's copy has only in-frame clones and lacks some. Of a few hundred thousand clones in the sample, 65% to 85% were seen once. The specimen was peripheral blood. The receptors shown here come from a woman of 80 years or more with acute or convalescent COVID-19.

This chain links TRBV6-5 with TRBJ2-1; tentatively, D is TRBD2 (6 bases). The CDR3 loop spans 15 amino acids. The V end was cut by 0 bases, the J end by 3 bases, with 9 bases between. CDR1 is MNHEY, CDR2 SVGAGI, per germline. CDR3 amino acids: CASSYSGGLYNEQFF. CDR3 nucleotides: TGTGCCAGCAGTTACTCGGGAGGACTCTACAATGAGCAGTTCTTC.

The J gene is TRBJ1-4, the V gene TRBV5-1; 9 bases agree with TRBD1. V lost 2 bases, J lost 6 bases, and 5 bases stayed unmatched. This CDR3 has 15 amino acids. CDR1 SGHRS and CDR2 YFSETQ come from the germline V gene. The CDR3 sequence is CASSLSGQGYEKLFF. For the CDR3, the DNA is TGCGCCAGCAGCTTATCGGGACAGGGCTATGAAAAACTGTTTTTT.

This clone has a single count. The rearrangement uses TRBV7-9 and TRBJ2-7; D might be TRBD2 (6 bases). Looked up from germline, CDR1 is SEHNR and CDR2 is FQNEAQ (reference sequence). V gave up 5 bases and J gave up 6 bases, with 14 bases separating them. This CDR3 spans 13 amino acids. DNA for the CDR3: TGTGCCAGCAGCCTGGGGGGACCGGGCGAGCAGTACTTC. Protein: CASSLGGPGEQYF.

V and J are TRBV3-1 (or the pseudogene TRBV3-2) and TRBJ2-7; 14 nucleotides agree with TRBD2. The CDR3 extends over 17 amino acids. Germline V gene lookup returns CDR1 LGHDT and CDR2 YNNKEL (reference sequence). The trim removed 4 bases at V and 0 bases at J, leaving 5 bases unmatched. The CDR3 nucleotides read TGTGCCAGCAGCCCGATAGGGACTAGCGGGAGCTCCTACGAGCAGTACTTC. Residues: CASSPIGTSGSSYEQYF.

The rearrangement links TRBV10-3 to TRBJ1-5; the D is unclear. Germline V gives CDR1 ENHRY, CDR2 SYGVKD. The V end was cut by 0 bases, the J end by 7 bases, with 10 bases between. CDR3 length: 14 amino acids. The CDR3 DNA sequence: TGTGCCATCAGTGAGTCTAGCAGTGGGCAGCCCCAGCATTTT. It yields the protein CAISESSSGQPQHF.

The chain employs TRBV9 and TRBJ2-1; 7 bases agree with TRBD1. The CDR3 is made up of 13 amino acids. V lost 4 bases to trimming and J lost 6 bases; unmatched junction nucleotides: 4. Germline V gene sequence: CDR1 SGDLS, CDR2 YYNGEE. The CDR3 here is CASSPAGGNEQFF. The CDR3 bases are TGTGCCAGCAGCCCCGCAGGGGGCAATGAGCAGTTCTTC.

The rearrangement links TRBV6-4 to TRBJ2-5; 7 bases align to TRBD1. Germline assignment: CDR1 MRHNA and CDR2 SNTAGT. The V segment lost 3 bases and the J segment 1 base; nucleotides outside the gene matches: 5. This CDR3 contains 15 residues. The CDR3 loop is CASSERAGGQETQYF. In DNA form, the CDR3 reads TGTGCCAGCAGTGAAAGGGCAGGGGGCCAAGAGACCCAGTACTTC.

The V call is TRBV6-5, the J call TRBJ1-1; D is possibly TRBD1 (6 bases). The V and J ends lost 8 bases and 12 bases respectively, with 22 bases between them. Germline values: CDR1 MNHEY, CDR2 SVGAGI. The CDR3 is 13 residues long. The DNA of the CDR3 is TGTGCCAGCGGTTCATGGAGGGGGGGCGAATCTTTCTTT. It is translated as CASGSWRGGESFF.

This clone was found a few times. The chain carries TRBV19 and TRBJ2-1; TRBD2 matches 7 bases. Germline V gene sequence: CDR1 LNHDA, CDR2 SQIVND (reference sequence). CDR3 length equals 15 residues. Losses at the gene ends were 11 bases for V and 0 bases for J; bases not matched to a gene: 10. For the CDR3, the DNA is TGTGCCTCCCACGCCGGCGGGAGCTCCTACAATGAGCAGTTCTTC. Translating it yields CASHAGGSSYNEQFF.

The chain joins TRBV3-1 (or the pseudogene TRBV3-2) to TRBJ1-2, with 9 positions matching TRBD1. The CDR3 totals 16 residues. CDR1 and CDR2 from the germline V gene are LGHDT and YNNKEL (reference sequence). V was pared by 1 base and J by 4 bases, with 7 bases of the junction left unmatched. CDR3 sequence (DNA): TGTGCCAGCAGCCAAGCTACAGGGGGCGCAGGCTATGGCTACACCTTC. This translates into CASSQATGGAGYGYTF.

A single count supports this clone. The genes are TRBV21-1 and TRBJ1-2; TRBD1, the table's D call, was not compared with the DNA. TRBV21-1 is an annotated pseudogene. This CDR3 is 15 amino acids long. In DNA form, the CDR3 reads TGTGCCAGCACCCAAAGGCAGGGCGGAAAGGATGGCTACACCTTC. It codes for CASTQRQGGKDGYTF.

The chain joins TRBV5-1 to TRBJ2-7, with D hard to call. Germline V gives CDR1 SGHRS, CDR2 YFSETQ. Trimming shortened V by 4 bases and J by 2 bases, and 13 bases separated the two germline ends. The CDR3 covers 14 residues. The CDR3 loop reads CASSPQASTYEQYF. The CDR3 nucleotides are TGCGCCAGCAGCCCCCAGGCCAGCACCTACGAGCAGTACTTC.

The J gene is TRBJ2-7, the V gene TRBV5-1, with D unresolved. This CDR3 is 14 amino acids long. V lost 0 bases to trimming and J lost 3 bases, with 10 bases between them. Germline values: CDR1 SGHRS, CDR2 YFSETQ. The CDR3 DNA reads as TGCGCCAGCAGCTTGGGACTGACGGTCTACGAGCAGTACTTC. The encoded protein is CASSLGLTVYEQYF.

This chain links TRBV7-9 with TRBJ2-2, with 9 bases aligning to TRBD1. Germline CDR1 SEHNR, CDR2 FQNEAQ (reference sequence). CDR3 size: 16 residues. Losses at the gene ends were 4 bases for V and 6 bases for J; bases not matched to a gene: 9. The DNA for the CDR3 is TGTGCCAGCAGCTGGGACAGGGTCTTCTCCGCCGGGGAGCTGTTTTTT. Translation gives CASSWDRVFSAGELFF.

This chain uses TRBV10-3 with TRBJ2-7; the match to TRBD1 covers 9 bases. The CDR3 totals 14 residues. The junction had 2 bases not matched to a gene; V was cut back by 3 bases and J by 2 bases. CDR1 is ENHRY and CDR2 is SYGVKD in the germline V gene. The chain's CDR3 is CAISDGTGTYEQYF. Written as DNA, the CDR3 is TGTGCCATCAGTGATGGGACAGGGACCTACGAGCAGTACTTC.

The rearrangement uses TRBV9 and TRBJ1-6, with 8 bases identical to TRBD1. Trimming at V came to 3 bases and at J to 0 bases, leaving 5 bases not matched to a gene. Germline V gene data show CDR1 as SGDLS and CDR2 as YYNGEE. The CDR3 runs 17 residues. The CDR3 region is CASSADRASSYNSPLHF. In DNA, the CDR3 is TGTGCCAGCAGCGCGGACAGGGCCAGCTCCTATAATTCACCCCTCCACTTT.

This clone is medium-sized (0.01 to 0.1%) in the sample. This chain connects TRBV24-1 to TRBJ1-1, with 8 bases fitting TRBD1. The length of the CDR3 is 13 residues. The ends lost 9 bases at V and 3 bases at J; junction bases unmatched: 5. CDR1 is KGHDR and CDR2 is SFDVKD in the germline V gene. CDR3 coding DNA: TGTGCCACCGACCAGGGGGCGGACACTGAAGCTTTCTTT. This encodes CATDQGADTEAFF.

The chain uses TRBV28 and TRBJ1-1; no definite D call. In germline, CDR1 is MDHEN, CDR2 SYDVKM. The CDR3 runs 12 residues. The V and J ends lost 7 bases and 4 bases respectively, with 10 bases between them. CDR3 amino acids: CASKLRGTEAFF. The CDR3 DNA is TGTGCCAGCAAATTGCGGGGCACTGAAGCTTTCTTT. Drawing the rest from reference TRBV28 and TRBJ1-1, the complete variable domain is DVKVTQSSRYLVKRTGEKVFLECVQDMDHENMFWYRQDPGLGLRLIYFSYDVKMKEKGDIPEGYSVSREKKERFSLILESASTNQTSMYLCASKLRGTEAFFGQGTRLTVV.

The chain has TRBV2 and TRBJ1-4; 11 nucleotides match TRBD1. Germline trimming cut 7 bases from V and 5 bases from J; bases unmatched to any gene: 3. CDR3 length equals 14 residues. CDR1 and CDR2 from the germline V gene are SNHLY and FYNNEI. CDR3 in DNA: TGTGCCAGCACCGGGGACAGGGGGAATGAAAAACTGTTTTTT. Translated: CASTGDRGNEKLFF.

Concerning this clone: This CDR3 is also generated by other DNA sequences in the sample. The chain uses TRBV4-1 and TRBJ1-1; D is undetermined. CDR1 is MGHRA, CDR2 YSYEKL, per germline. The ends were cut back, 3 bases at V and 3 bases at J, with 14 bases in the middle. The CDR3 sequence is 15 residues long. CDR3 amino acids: CASSHRQGGDTEAFF. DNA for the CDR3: TGCGCCAGCAGCCATCGACAAGGAGGCGACACTGAAGCTTTCTTT.

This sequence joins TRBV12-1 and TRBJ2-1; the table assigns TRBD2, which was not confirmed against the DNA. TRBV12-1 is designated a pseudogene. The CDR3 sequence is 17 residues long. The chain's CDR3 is CASTSLSGLAEHNEQFF. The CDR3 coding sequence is TGTGCCAGCACCTCCCTTTCCGGACTAGCGGAGCACAATGAGCAGTTCTTC.

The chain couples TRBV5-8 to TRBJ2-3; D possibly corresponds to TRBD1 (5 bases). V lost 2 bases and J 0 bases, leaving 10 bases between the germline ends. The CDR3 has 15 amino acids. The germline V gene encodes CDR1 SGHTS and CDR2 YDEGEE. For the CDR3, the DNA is TGTGCCAGCAGCTTAGGACAATTTAGCACAGATACGCAGTATTTT. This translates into CASSLGQFSTDTQYF.

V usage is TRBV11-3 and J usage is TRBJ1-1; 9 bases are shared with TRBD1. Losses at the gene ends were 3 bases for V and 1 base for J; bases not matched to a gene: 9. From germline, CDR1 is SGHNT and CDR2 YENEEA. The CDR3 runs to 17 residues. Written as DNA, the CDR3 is TGTGCCAGCAGCTTCGGGACAGGGACTCCACAGAACACTGAAGCTTTCTTT. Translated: CASSFGTGTPQNTEAFF. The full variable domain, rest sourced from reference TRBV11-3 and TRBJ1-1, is EAGVVQSPRYKIIEKKQPVAFWCNPISGHNTLYWYLQNLGQGPELLIRYENEEAVDDSQLPKDRFSAERLKGVDSTLKIQPAELGDSAVYLCASSFGTGTPQNTEAFFGQGTRLTVV.